This is a list of T cell receptor beta chains from one sample in a study of read filtering for tumor transcriptome and immune sequencing. TCRdb recomputed calls from the reads with MiXCR, one row per CDR3 protein. The repertoire holds 90,000 or so distinct CDR3 sequences, with 20% to 25% as singletons. Sequencing input: a population of CD138-negative cells sorted from bone marrow. All receptors derive from a donor at least 40 years old with multiple myeloma. CDR3s include the opening cysteine and the closing phenylalanine or tryptophan. The D gene is left open where the match is weak. Some rows mark clone size as missing; the rest say once, few, many or name a class of expanded clone.

CDR3aa: CSARTPSGAYNEQFF
CDR3nt: TGCAGTGCTAGAACCCCTAGCGGAGCCTACAATGAGCAGTTCTTC
abundance: many
j_gene: TRBJ2-1
d_gene: TRBD2
v_gene: TRBV20-1

CDR3aa: CASSERLGSSYNEQFF
CDR3nt: TGTGCCAGCAGCGAACGATTGGGGAGCTCCTACAATGAGCAGTTCTTC
abundance: many
j_gene: TRBJ2-1
d_gene: .
v_gene: TRBV7-9

CDR3aa: CASSRNWGGYEQYF
CDR3nt: TGTGCCAGCAGCCGGAATTGGGGCGGCTACGAGCAGTACTTC
abundance: few
j_gene: TRBJ2-7
d_gene: .
v_gene: TRBV14

CDR3aa: CASSYREVTEAFF
CDR3nt: TGTGCCAGCAGCTACAGGGAGGTCACTGAAGCTTTCTTT
abundance: few
j_gene: TRBJ1-1
d_gene: .
v_gene: TRBV7-9

CDR3aa: CASSTSPTDTQYF
CDR3nt: TGCGCCAGCAGCACCTCTCCTACAGATACGCAGTATTTT
abundance: many
j_gene: TRBJ2-3
d_gene: .
v_gene: TRBV5-1

CDR3aa: CSVAGQLSYEQYF
CDR3nt: TGCAGCGTTGCGGGACAGCTCTCCTACGAGCAGTACTTC
abundance: many
j_gene: TRBJ2-7
d_gene: TRBD1
v_gene: TRBV29-1

CDR3aa: CASSDLGRGYTQYF
CDR3nt: TGTGCCAGCAGTGATCTTGGCAGGGGATATACGCAGTATTTT
abundance: many
j_gene: TRBJ2-3
d_gene: .
v_gene: TRBV6-1

CDR3aa: CASSLGPRGNTEAFF
CDR3nt: TGCGCCAGCAGCTTGGGGCCGAGGGGAAATACTGAAGCTTTCTTT
abundance: many
j_gene: TRBJ1-1
d_gene: .
v_gene: TRBV5-1

CDR3aa: CAGSLDRGPPTGELFF
CDR3nt: TGTGCCGGCAGCTTGGACAGGGGGCCGCCCACCGGGGAGCTGTTTTTT
abundance: .
j_gene: TRBJ2-2
d_gene: TRBD1
v_gene: TRBV7-8

CDR3aa: CASSETGNYNSPLHF
CDR3nt: TGTGCCAGCAGCGAGACAGGAAACTATAATTCACCCCTCCACTTT
abundance: many
j_gene: TRBJ1-6
d_gene: .
v_gene: TRBV2

CDR3aa: CASKLAGAQETQYF
CDR3nt: TGTGCCAGCAAGCTAGCGGGGGCCCAAGAGACCCAGTACTTC
abundance: .
j_gene: TRBJ2-5
d_gene: TRBD2
v_gene: TRBV2

CDR3aa: CSARDLAYEQYF
CDR3nt: TGCAGTGCTAGAGACCTAGCCTACGAGCAGTACTTC
abundance: many
j_gene: TRBJ2-7
d_gene: .
v_gene: TRBV20-1

CDR3aa: CSARVSSNQPQHF
CDR3nt: TGCAGTGCTAGAGTATCGAGCAATCAGCCCCAGCATTTT
abundance: few
j_gene: TRBJ1-5
d_gene: .
v_gene: TRBV20-1

CDR3aa: CASSVAGDRADTQYF
CDR3nt: TGTGCCAGCAGCGTAGCTGGAGACAGAGCAGATACGCAGTATTTT
abundance: few
j_gene: TRBJ2-3
d_gene: .
v_gene: TRBV9

CDR3aa: CASSVPGAAEQFF
CDR3nt: TGCGCCAGCAGCGTCCCTGGAGCGGCCGAGCAGTTCTTC
abundance: many
j_gene: TRBJ2-1
d_gene: .
v_gene: TRBV5-1

CDR3aa: CASRTGLKGTTNEKLFF
CDR3nt: TGTGCCAGCAGAACCGGCCTCAAAGGGACGACTAATGAAAAACTGTTTTTT
abundance: few
j_gene: TRBJ1-4
d_gene: .
v_gene: TRBV12-3/TRBV12-4

CDR3aa: CASSLKGILYEQYF
CDR3nt: TGTGCCAGCAGTTTAAAAGGGATCCTCTACGAGCAGTACTTC
abundance: many
j_gene: TRBJ2-7
d_gene: .
v_gene: TRBV12-3/TRBV12-4

CDR3aa: CASSLGGTGKYEQYF
CDR3nt: TGTGCCAGCAGTTTAGGTGGGACAGGGAAGTACGAGCAGTACTTC
abundance: many
j_gene: TRBJ2-7
d_gene: TRBD1
v_gene: TRBV28

CDR3aa: CATSDSNQPQHF
CDR3nt: TGTGCCACCTCAGATAGCAATCAGCCCCAGCATTTT
abundance: many
j_gene: TRBJ1-5
d_gene: .
v_gene: TRBV24-1

CDR3aa: CASWGSSSRETQYF
CDR3nt: TGTGCCAGTTGGGGGTCCTCTTCTCGAGAGACCCAGTACTTC
abundance: many
j_gene: TRBJ2-5
d_gene: .
v_gene: TRBV2

CDR3aa: CASSPHTAPANYGYTF
CDR3nt: TGTGCCAGCAGCCCGCACACCGCGCCAGCTAACTATGGCTACACCTTC
abundance: many
j_gene: TRBJ1-2
d_gene: .
v_gene: TRBV12-3/TRBV12-4

CDR3aa: CASTLWVNTDAFF
CDR3nt: TGTGCCAGCACCCTATGGGTGAACACTGACGCTTTCTTT
abundance: .
j_gene: TRBJ1-1
d_gene: .
v_gene: TRBV6-1

CDR3aa: CATQELSSGANVLTF
CDR3nt: TGTGCCACCCAGGAGTTATCCTCTGGGGCCAACGTCCTGACTTTC
abundance: many
j_gene: TRBJ2-6
d_gene: .
v_gene: TRBV28